The 10 T cell receptor beta chains reported below all come from one sample, sequenced in a study of cytomegalovirus exposure and HLA in healthy donors. With 60 Vbeta and 13 Jbeta primers, the PCR was carried out. Clones were sequenced by immunoSEQ multiplex PCR, and TCRdb holds only the in-frame ones, with some missing. The table lists over 150,000 clones, about 82% of them singletons. Sequenced: PBMCs. These receptors originate from a woman younger than 45 in good health and CMV-seropositive.

This chain connects TRBV6-1 to TRBJ1-2, with a tentative D call TRBD1 (6 bases). Germline CDR1 MNHNS, CDR2 SASEGT. V lost 6 bases and J lost 2, with 10 bases in between. CDR3 length equals 13 residues. The DNA for the CDR3 is TGTGCCAGCAGCCGACAGGAAAACTATGGCTACACCTTC. It translates to CASSRQENYGYTF.

This chain joins TRBV5-4 and TRBJ1-1; 7 bases align to TRBD1. Per germline, CDR1 SGHNT and CDR2 YYREEE (reference sequence). The length of the CDR3 is 14 residues. The V and J ends lost 4 bases and 1 base, in that order; junction bases with no gene match: 4. The CDR3 loop is CASSKTGANTEAFF. The CDR3 DNA reads as TGTGCCAGCAGCAAAACAGGGGCGAACACTGAAGCTTTCTTT.

DNA for the CDR3: TGTGCCAGCAGCTTAAGCGGAGGGAAACTGTTTTTT. Translating it yields CASSLSGGKLFF. The chain has TRBV7-9 and TRBJ1-4, with D hard to call. The V gene lost 2 bases and the J gene lost 11 bases, with 9 bases spanning the gap. Germline-derived CDR1 and CDR2 are SEHNR and FQNEAQ (reference sequence). The CDR3 covers 12 residues.

Details on this clone: Additional DNA sequences in this sample encode the identical CDR3. This chain links TRBV30 with TRBJ1-2, with TRBD1 identical over 12 bases. Germline assignment: CDR1 GTSNPN and CDR2 SVGIG (reference sequence). The V gene end was trimmed by 8 bases and the J gene end by 6 bases; junction bases not matched to a gene: 1. CDR3 length: 11 residues. CDR3 residues: CARDRGHGYTF. The CDR3 bases are TGTGCCAGGGACAGGGGGCATGGCTACACCTTC.

This clone was counted between two and nine times. The genes are TRBV15 and TRBJ1-1; D gene ambiguous. Trimming removed 1 base at V and 4 bases at J, with 16 bases between. CDR1 and CDR2 from the germline V gene are LNHNV and YYDKDF (reference sequence). This CDR3 has 16 amino acids. This chain's CDR3 is CATSRGLPRGLTEAFF. CDR3 DNA: TGTGCCACCAGCAGAGGATTACCCCGCGGGCTCACTGAAGCTTTCTTT.

This clone has only a few counts. The chain uses TRBV7-7 and TRBJ2-5, with 16 bases aligning to TRBD2. The CDR3 has 15 amino acids. The germline gives CDR1 SSHAT, CDR2 FNYEAQ (reference sequence). The J segment lost 5 bases and the V segment lost 4 bases, leaving 1 base of the junction unmatched. DNA for the CDR3: TGTGCCAGCAGCTCGGGACTAGCGGGGGGGGAGACCCAGTACTTC. Amino acid sequence: CASSSGLAGGETQYF.

The chain couples TRBV9 to TRBJ2-7, with TRBD1 as a possible D gene (8 bases). The germline V gene has CDR1 SGDLS and CDR2 YYNGEE. This CDR3 is built from 15 residues. V lost 1 base, J lost 5 bases, and 16 bases lay in between. The CDR3 protein is CASSVTGGVGNEQYF. For the CDR3, the DNA is TGTGCCAGCAGCGTAACAGGGGGGGTAGGTAACGAGCAGTACTTC.

This rearrangement joins TRBV2 to TRBJ2-3; 7 nucleotides line up with TRBD1. Germline values: CDR1 SNHLY, CDR2 FYNNEI. V gave up 6 bases and J gave up 1 base; unmatched junction bases: 7. The CDR3 extends over 15 amino acids. The CDR3 is CASSLQGSRTDTQYF. The CDR3 DNA reads as TGTGCCAGCAGCCTACAGGGGTCCCGCACAGATACGCAGTATTTT.

This chain links TRBV6-6 with TRBJ1-4; no firm D call. The CDR3 has 13 residues. V dropped 7 bases and J dropped 6 bases, with 12 bases sitting between them. Germline V gene data show CDR1 as MNHNY and CDR2 as SVGAGI (reference sequence). Here the CDR3 reads CASTRVAYEKLFF. For the CDR3, the DNA is TGTGCCAGCACCCGAGTCGCTTATGAAAAACTGTTTTTT.

This clone was seen more than once but under ten times. V and J are TRBV25-1 and TRBJ1-2, with D possibly matching TRBD1 (6 bases). This CDR3 comprises 13 residues. V lost 6 bases to trimming and J lost 4 bases, with 12 bases between them. The germline V gene has CDR1 MGHDK and CDR2 SYGVNS. CDR3 in DNA: TGTGCCAGCAGCGGGGGGCAGGCCTATGGCTACACCTTC. Its protein is CASSGGQAYGYTF.